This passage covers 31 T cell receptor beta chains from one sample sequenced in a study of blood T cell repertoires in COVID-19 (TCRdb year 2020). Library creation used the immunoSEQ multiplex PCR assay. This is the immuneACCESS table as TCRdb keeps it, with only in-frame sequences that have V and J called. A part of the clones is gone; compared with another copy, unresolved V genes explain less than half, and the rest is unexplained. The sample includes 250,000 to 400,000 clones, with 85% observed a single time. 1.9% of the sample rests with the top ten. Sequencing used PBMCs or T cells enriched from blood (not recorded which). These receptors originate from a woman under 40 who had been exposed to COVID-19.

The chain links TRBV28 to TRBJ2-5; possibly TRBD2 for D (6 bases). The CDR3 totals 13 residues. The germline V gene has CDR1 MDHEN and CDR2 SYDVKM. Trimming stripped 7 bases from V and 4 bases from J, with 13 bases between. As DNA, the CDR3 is TGTGCCAGCACCCCTGGGGGGATAGAGACCCAGTACTTC. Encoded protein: CASTPGGIETQYF.

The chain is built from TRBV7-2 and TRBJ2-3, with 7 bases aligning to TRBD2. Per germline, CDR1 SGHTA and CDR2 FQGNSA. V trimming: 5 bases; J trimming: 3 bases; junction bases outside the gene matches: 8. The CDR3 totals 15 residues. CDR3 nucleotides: TGTGCCAGCAGCCCTGCAGGGACTATAACAGATACGCAGTATTTT. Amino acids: CASSPAGTITDTQYF.

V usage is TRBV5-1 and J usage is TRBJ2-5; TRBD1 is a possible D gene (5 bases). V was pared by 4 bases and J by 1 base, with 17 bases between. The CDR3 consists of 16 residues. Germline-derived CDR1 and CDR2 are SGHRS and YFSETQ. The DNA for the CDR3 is TGCGCCAGCAGCCCGGCCGGTAGGCAGGGCCAAGAGACCCAGTACTTC. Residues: CASSPAGRQGQETQYF. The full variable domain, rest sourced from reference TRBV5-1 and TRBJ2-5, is KAGVTQTPRYLIKTRGQQVTLSCSPISGHRSVSWYQQTPGQGLQFLFEYFSETQRNKGNFPGRFSGRQFSNSRSEMNVSTLELGDSALYLCASSPAGRQGQETQYFGPGTRLLVL.

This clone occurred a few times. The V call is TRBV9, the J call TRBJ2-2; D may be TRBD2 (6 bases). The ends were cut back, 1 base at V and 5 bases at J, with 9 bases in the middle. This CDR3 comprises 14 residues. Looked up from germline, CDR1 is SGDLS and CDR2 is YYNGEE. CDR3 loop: CASSVSAGTGELFF. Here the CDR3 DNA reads TGTGCCAGCAGCGTATCCGCGGGGACCGGGGAGCTGTTTTTT.

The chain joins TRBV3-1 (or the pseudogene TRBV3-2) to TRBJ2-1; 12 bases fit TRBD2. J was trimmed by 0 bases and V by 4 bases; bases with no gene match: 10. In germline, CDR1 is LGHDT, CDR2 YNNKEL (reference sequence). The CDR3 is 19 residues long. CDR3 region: CASSPLAGGPQGSYNEQFF. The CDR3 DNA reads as TGTGCCAGCAGCCCTCTAGCGGGAGGGCCCCAAGGCTCCTACAATGAGCAGTTCTTC.

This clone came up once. CDR3 loop: CASSQSGKEQFF. Here the CDR3 DNA reads TGTGCCAGCAGCCAATCCGGTAAAGAGCAGTTCTTC. V gene TRBV3-1 (or the pseudogene TRBV3-2) combines with J gene TRBJ2-1; D is ambiguous. Germline-derived CDR1 and CDR2 are LGHDT and YNNKEL (reference sequence). Trimming took 2 bases from V and 10 from J, leaving 9 bases between them. The CDR3 is made up of 12 amino acids.

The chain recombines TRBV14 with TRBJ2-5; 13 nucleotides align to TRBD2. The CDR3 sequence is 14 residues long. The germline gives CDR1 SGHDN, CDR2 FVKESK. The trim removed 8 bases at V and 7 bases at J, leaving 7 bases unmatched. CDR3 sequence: CASEGLAGAGTQYF. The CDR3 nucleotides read TGTGCCAGCGAAGGACTAGCGGGGGCCGGGACCCAGTACTTC.

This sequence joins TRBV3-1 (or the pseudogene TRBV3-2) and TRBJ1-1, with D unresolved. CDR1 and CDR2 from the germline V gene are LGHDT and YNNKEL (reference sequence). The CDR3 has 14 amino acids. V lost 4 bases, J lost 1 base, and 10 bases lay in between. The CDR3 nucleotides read TGTGCCAGCAGCCCCCAGGAACAGAACACTGAAGCTTTCTTT. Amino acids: CASSPQEQNTEAFF.

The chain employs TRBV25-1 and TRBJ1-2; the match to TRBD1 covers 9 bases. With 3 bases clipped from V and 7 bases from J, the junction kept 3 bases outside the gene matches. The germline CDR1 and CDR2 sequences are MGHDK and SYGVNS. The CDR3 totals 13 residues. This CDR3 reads CASSEGTGTGYTF. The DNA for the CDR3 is TGTGCCAGCAGTGAGGGGACAGGGACTGGCTACACCTTC.

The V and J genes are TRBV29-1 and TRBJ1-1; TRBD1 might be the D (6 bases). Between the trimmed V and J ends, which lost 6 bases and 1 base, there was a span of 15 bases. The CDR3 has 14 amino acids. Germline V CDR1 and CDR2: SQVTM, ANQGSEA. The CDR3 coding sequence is TGCAGCGTGGCCGGGGGGCAGGAGAACACTGAAGCTTTCTTT. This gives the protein CSVAGGQENTEAFF.

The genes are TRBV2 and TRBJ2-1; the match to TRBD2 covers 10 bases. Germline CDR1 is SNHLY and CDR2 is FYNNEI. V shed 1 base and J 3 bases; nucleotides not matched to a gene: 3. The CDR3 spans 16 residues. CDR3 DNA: TGTGCCAGCAGTGAAGTAGCGGGAGGCCTCTACAATGAGCAGTTCTTC. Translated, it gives CASSEVAGGLYNEQFF. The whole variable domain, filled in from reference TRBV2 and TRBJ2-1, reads EPEVTQTPSHQVTQMGQEVILRCVPISNHLYFYWYRQILGQKVEFLVSFYNNEISEKSEIFDDQFSVERPDGSNFTLKIRSTKLEDSAMYFCASSEVAGGLYNEQFFGPGTRLTVL.

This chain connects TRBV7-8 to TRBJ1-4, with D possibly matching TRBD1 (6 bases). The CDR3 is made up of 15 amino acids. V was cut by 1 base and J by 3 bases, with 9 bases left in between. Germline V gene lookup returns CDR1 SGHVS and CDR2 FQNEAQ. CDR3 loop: CASSLGRGPNEKLFF. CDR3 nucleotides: TGTGCCAGCAGCTTAGGCAGGGGACCTAATGAAAAACTGTTTTTT.

The CDR3 is CAISESRGGGNTEAFF. CDR3 in DNA: TGTGCCATCAGTGAGTCTAGAGGGGGTGGGAACACTGAAGCTTTCTTT. The rearrangement links TRBV10-3 to TRBJ1-1, with TRBD1 as a possible D gene (6 bases). The CDR3 runs to 16 residues. CDR1 is ENHRY, CDR2 SYGVKD, per germline. V lost 0 bases and J lost 1, with 12 bases in between.

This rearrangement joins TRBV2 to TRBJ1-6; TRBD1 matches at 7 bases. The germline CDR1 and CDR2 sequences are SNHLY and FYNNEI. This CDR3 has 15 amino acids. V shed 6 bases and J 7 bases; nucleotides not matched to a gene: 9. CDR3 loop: CASSHRQGGNSPLHF. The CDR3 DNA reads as TGTGCCAGCAGCCATCGACAGGGAGGCAATTCACCCCTCCACTTT. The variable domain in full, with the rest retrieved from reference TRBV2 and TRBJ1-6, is EPEVTQTPSHQVTQMGQEVILRCVPISNHLYFYWYRQILGQKVEFLVSFYNNEISEKSEIFDDQFSVERPDGSNFTLKIRSTKLEDSAMYFCASSHRQGGNSPLHFGNGTRLTVT.

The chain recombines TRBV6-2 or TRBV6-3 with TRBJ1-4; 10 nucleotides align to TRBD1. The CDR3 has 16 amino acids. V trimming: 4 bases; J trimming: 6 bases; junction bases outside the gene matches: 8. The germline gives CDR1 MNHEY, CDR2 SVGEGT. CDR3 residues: CASSSSGQGKHEKLFF. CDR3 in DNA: TGTGCCAGCAGTTCCTCGGGACAGGGGAAGCATGAAAAACTGTTTTTT.

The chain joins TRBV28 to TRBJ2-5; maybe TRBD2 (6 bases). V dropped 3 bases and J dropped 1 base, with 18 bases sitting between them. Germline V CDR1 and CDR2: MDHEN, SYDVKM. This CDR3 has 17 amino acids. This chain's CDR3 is CASSFLEGGNFQETQYF. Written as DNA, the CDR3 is TGTGCCAGCAGTTTTTTGGAGGGTGGCAATTTCCAAGAGACCCAGTACTTC.

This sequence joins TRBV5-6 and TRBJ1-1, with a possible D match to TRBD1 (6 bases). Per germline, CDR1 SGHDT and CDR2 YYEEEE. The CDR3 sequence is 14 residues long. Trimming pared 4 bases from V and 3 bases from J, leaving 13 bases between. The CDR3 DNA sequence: TGTGCCAGCAGCCCGGTGGGGGGGCACACTGAAGCTTTCTTT. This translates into CASSPVGGHTEAFF.

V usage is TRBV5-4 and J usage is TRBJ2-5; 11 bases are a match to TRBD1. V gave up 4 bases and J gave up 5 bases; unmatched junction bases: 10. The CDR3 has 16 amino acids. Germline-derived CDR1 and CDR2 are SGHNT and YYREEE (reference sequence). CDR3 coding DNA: TGTGCCAGCAGCCCCGGACAGGGGGCCGGTCTGGAGACCCAGTACTTC. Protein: CASSPGQGAGLETQYF.

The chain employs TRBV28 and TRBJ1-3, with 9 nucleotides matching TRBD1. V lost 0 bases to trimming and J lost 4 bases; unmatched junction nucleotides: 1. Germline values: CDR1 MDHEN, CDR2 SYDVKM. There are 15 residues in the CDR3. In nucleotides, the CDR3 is TGTGCCAGCAGTTTATGGACAGGGGGAGGAAACACCATATATTTT. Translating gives CASSLWTGGGNTIYF.

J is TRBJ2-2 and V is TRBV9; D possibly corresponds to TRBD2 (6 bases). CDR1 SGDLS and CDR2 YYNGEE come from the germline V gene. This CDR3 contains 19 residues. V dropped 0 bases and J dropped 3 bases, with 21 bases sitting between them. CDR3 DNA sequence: TGTGCCAGCAGCGTAGCTCTGTCGGGTCTGGCGGGATACACCGGGGAGCTGTTTTTT. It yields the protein CASSVALSGLAGYTGELFF.

CDR3 in amino acids: CASSLGALNTGELFF. The CDR3 nucleotides are TGTGCCAGCAGCTTAGGCGCTCTGAACACCGGGGAGCTGTTTTTT. The chain uses TRBV7-8 and TRBJ2-2; no clear D. The CDR3 has 15 residues. Germline V CDR1 and CDR2: SGHVS, FQNEAQ. Trimming pared 1 base from V and 1 base from J, leaving 7 bases between.

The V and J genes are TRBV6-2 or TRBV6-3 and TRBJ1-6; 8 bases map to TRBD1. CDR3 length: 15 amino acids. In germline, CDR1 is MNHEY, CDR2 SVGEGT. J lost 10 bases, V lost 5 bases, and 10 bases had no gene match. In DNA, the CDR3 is TGTGCCAGCAGTGACGGACAGGGCCAAATGTCACCCCTCCACTTT. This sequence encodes CASSDGQGQMSPLHF.

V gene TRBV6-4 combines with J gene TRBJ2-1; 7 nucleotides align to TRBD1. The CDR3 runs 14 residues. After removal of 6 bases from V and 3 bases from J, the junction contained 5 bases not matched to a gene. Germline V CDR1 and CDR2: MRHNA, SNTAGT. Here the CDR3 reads CASSPQGDYNEQFF. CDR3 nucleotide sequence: TGTGCCAGCAGCCCGCAGGGGGACTACAATGAGCAGTTCTTC.

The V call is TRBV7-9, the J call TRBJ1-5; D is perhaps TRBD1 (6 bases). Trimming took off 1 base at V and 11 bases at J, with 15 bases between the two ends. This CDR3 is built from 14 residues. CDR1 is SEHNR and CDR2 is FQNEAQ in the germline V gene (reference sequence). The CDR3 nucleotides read TGTGCCAGCAGCTTAGAATTTCAGGGGTCAGCCCAGCATTTT. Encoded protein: CASSLEFQGSAQHF.

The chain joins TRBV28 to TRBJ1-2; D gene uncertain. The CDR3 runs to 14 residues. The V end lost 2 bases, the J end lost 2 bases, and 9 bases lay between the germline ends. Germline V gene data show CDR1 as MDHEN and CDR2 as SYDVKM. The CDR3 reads CASSLRAGNYGYTF. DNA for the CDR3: TGTGCCAGCAGTTTAAGGGCGGGGAACTATGGCTACACCTTC.

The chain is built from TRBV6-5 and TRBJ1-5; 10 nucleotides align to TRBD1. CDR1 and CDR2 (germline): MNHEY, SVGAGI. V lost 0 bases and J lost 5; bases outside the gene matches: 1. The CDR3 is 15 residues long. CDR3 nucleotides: TGTGCCAGCAGTTACTCCGGGACAGGGGATCAGCCCCAGCATTTT. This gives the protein CASSYSGTGDQPQHF.

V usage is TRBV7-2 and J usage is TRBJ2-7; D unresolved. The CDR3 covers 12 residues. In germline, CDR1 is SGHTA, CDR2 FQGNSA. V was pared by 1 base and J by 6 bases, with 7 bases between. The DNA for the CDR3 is TGTGCCAGCAGCTTAGTTTCCAGCGAGCAGTACTTC. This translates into CASSLVSSEQYF.

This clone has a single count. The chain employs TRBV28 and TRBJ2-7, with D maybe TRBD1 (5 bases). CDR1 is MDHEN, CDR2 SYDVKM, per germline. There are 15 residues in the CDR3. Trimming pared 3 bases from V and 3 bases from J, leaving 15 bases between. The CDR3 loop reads CASSFGGQGSYEQYF. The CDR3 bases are TGTGCCAGCAGTTTCGGTGGGCAGGGAAGCTACGAGCAGTACTTC.

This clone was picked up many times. Here the CDR3 DNA reads TGTGCCAGCAGTTTCCTACCCGGGACTAGCGGATTACCTAAAGAGACCCAGTACTTC. Translating it yields CASSFLPGTSGLPKETQYF. J is TRBJ2-5 and V is TRBV27, with 11 bases aligning to TRBD2. The germline V gene has CDR1 MNHEY and CDR2 SMNVEV (reference sequence). The CDR3 contains 19 residues. V trimming: 3 bases; J trimming: 3 bases; junction bases outside the gene matches: 15.

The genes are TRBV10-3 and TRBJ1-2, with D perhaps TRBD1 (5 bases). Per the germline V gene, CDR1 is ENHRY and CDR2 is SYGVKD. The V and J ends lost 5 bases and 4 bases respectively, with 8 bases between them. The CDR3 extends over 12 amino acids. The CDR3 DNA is TGTGCCATCAGTCCAGACAGCTATGGCTACACCTTC. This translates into CAISPDSYGYTF.

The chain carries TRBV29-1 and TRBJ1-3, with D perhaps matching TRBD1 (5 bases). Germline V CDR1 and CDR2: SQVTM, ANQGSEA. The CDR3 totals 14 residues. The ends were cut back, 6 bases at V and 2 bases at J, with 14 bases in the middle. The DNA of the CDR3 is TGCAGCGTGGGGGAGGGAGCTCCTGGAAACACCATATATTTT. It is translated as CSVGEGAPGNTIYF.